This TCR beta chain emerged from a study of shared clonotypes between healthy human individuals. Study findings and constraints: The expectation was that sequencing depth would affect clonotype sharing among donors.

The deep-level immunoSEQ assay was used. Sequencing used immunoSEQ multiplex PCR; TCRdb keeps in-frame clones, though not all of them. The sample lists 2 million or so clones, around 95% occurring once. A remark on this clone: Its antigen is unidentified.

Donors were healthy HIV-negative adults without recently reported acute infections or vaccinations. Per the germline V gene, CDR1 is SGHAT and CDR2 is FQNNGV. V was clipped by 1 base and J by 4 bases, with 13 bases between them. There are 16 residues in the CDR3. The sample was naive CD4+ T cells sorted from blood. Subset: CD45RA+ positively selected. The V call is TRBV11-2, the J call TRBJ2-2; D perhaps matches TRBD1 (5 bases). This TCR was recovered from a man younger than 30 in good health. The CDR3 region has the DNA TGTGCCAGCAGCTTAGTTCCCAGGGTCCCCACCGGGGAGCTGTTTTTT. As protein: CASSLVPRVPTGELFF.